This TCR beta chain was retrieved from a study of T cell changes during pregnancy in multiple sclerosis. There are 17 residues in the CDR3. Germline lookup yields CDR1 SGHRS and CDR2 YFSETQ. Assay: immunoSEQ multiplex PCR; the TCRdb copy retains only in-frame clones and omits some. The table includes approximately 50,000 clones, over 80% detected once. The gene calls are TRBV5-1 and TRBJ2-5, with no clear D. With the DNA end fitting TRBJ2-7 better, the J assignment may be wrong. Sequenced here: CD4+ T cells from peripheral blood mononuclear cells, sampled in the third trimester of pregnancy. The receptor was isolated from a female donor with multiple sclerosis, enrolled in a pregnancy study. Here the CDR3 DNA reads TGCGCCAGCAGCGTGGACGAGATGGGCCCACCTTGGGGCGAGCAGTACTTC. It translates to CASSVDEMGPPWGEQYF.